One TCR beta chain is described in this entry. The antigen remains undetermined. CDR1 is SNHLY and CDR2 is FYNNEI in the germline V gene. The CDR3 is made up of 11 amino acids. The V and J ends lost 9 bases and 7 bases respectively, with 11 bases between them. The sample comes from a study of cytomegalovirus exposure and HLA in healthy donors. Study-level results: Follow-up analysis later connected one missense variant in DCLRE1C with trimming of TCR beta V- and J-genes. Cytomegalovirus-associated status was assigned to some 160 TCR beta chains.

60 Vbeta and 13 Jbeta primers were used in PCR. The data were produced by immunoSEQ multiplex PCR, yet TCRdb's version contains in-frame clones alone and is incomplete. The table lists 100,000 to 150,000 clones, 75% to 90% of them singletons. The chain has TRBV2 and TRBJ2-3; tentatively, D is TRBD1 (6 bases). This sequence originates from a female donor in good health and CMV-seropositive. Source material: PBMCs. The CDR3 region is CASTGQNTQYF. CDR3 nucleotides: TGTGCCAGTACCGGACAGAATACGCAGTATTTT.